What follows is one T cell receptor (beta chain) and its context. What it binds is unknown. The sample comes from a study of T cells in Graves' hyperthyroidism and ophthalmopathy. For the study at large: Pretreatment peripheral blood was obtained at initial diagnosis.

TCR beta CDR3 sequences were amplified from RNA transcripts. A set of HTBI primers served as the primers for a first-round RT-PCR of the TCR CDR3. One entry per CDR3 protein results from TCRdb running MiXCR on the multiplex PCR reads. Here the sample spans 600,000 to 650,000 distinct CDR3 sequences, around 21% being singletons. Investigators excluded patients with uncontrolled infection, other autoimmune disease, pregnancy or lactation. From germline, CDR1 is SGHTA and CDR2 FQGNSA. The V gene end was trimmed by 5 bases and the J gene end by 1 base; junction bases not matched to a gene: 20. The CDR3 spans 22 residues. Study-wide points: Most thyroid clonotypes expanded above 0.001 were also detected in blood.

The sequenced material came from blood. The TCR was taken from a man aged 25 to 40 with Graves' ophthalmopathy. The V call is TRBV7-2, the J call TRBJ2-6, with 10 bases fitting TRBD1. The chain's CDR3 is CASSLNRALIDRGQSGANVLTF. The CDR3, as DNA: TGTGCCAGCAGCCTGAATAGGGCCCTGATAGACAGGGGGCAATCTGGGGCCAACGTCCTGACTTTC.